This paragraph reports one T cell receptor beta chain. Method: immunoSEQ multiplex PCR; TCRdb's copy keeps in-frame clones and lacks some. Altogether roughly 90,000 clones are present, 85% to 90% being singletons, with the ten largest covering roughly 2.7%. The sample belongs to a study of T cell responses to AZD1222 COVID-19 vaccine. This TCR was recovered from an adult who received the AZD1222 COVID-19 vaccine. The specimen comprised peripheral blood, sampled 28 days after the second AZD1222 dose.

The CDR3 spells CASSYSGQGYNQPQHF. The DNA for the CDR3 is TGTGCCAGCAGTTACTCCGGACAGGGTTACAATCAGCCCCAGCATTTT. The rearrangement joins TRBV6-5 to TRBJ1-5; TRBD1 agrees at 8 bases. Germline CDR1 and CDR2: MNHEY and SVGAGI. The CDR3 consists of 16 residues. Trimming removed 0 bases from V and 3 bases from J; junction bases left unmatched: 4.